The 9 T cell receptor beta chains given below trace back to one sample, sequenced in a study of blood T cell repertoires in COVID-19. The method was immunoSEQ multiplex PCR; TCRdb's version includes in-frame clones alone and lacks a portion of them. The data hold hundreds of thousands of clones, with approximately 84% observed a single time. The specimen was peripheral blood. The origin of the receptors is a woman aged 25 to 39 who had recovered from COVID-19.

The chain has TRBV12-3 or TRBV12-4 and TRBJ2-5; D possibly corresponds to TRBD1 (5 bases). The CDR3 loop spans 13 amino acids. With 4 bases removed from V and 1 base from J, the gap between germline ends came to 7 bases. The CDR3 coding sequence is TGTGCCAGCAGTTACGACAGCCAAGAGACCCAGTACTTC. Encoded protein: CASSYDSQETQYF.

The chain is built from TRBV19 and TRBJ2-3, with D possibly being TRBD2 (6 bases). Germline loops: CDR1 LNHDA, CDR2 SQIVND (reference sequence). V was trimmed by 3 bases and J by 1 base, leaving 11 bases between them. The CDR3 is 15 amino acids. CDR3 amino acids: CASSILSGGTDTQYF. The CDR3 nucleotides are TGTGCCAGTAGTATCTTATCGGGGGGCACAGATACGCAGTATTTT. The full variable domain, rest sourced from reference TRBV19 and TRBJ2-3, is DGGITQSPKYLFRKEGQNVTLSCEQNLNHDAMYWYRQDPGQGLRLIYYSQIVNDFQKGDIAEGYSVSREKKESFPLTVTSAQKNPTAFYLCASSILSGGTDTQYFGPGTRLTVL.

The V gene is TRBV7-9, the J gene TRBJ2-2; D is possibly TRBD1 (6 bases). This CDR3 contains 14 residues. Trimming stripped 5 bases from V and 1 base from J, with 8 bases between. Germline CDR1 SEHNR, CDR2 FQNEAQ (reference sequence). The CDR3 sequence is CASSGTLNTGELFF. CDR3 in DNA: TGTGCCAGCAGCGGGACACTGAACACCGGGGAGCTGTTTTTT.

This clone was detected only once. The chain combines TRBV7-9 with TRBJ2-5, with a possible D match to TRBD1 (5 bases). This CDR3 has 15 residues. From germline, CDR1 is SEHNR and CDR2 FQNEAQ (reference sequence). V lost 1 base and J 5 bases, leaving 14 bases between the germline ends. The CDR3 loop is CASSLGRAPQETQYF. The CDR3 DNA follows: TGTGCCAGCAGCTTAGGCAGGGCCCCCCAGGAGACCCAGTACTTC.

This sequence joins TRBV19 and TRBJ2-1, with 13 bases identical to TRBD2. This CDR3 comprises 16 residues. After removal of 4 bases from V and 10 bases from J, the junction contained 10 bases not matched to a gene. Germline CDR1 reads LNHDA; CDR2 reads SQIVND (reference sequence). CDR3 loop: CASSTLPGLAGAEQFF. CDR3 sequence (DNA): TGTGCCAGTAGTACCCTCCCCGGACTAGCGGGGGCAGAGCAGTTCTTC.

This clone was found a few times. This chain connects TRBV10-3 to TRBJ2-3, with 8 positions matching TRBD2. This CDR3 has 14 amino acids. J gave up 0 bases and V 6 bases, and 2 bases lay outside the gene matches. Germline V lookup: CDR1 ENHRY, CDR2 SYGVKD. The CDR3 here is CAIRGLASTDTQYF. The CDR3 bases are TGTGCCATCAGAGGACTAGCAAGCACAGATACGCAGTATTTT.

This clone came up a few times. This rearrangement joins TRBV27 to TRBJ2-7; D unresolved. Germline V gene lookup returns CDR1 MNHEY and CDR2 SMNVEV (reference sequence). Trimming pared 4 bases from V and 2 bases from J, leaving 9 bases between. The CDR3 spans 13 residues. The DNA of the CDR3 is TGTGCCAGCAGTTCTGCCGGAGCCTACGAGCAGTACTTC. Translation gives CASSSAGAYEQYF.

CDR3: CASSFTTGGVGTQYF. The DNA of the CDR3 is TGCGCCAGCAGCTTTACCACAGGGGGTGTGGGGACCCAGTACTTC. This chain links TRBV5-1 with TRBJ2-5, with TRBD1 matching over 8 bases. This CDR3 region has 15 residues. CDR1 SGHRS and CDR2 YFSETQ come from the germline V gene. Trimming took 2 bases from V and 7 from J; bases not matched to a gene: 10.

V gene TRBV18 combines with J gene TRBJ2-2; D gene uncertain. The V end was cut by 3 bases, the J end by 7 bases, with 9 bases between. Germline-derived CDR1 and CDR2 are KGHSH and LQKENI. The CDR3 loop spans 13 amino acids. DNA for the CDR3: TGTGCCAGCTCACCGACTTCCCGCGGGGAGCTGTTTTTT. Translating it yields CASSPTSRGELFF.